Described below is a single TCR beta chain sequence and its context. The antigen remains unidentified. The sample belongs to a study of cytomegalovirus exposure and HLA in healthy donors. Study outcomes and limitations: Later analysis showed most CMV-associated TCR beta chains appearing HLA-restricted. TCR beta sequences reportedly predicted most subjects' HLA-A and HLA-B alleles accurately.

PCR was performed using 60 Vbeta and 13 Jbeta primers. Libraries were prepared by immunoSEQ multiplex PCR; TCRdb keeps only in-frame clonotypes and omits some of them. The sample includes around 160,000 clones, around 72% seen only once; the top ten take approximately 1.5%. The CDR3 is made up of 16 amino acids. The V end lost 0 bases, the J end lost 9 bases, and 15 bases lay between the germline ends. CDR1 is ENHRY, CDR2 SYGVKD, per germline. The TCR sequence derives from a middle-aged man in good health and CMV-seronegative. Material for sequencing was PBMCs. The rearrangement links TRBV10-3 to TRBJ1-6; D gene unclear. The CDR3 nucleotides read TGTGCCATCAGTGAGTCCGAGGCAAGCCCCACTTCACCCCTCCACTTT. Amino acids: CAISESEASPTSPLHF.